This T cell receptor beta chain was captured by sequencing in a study of blood T cell repertoires in COVID-19. Overall study: Samples taken during acute and convalescent COVID-19 were collected in the United States, Italy and Spain.

Trimming removed 5 bases at V and 6 bases at J, with 19 bases between. The CDR3 covers 15 residues. CDR1 and CDR2 from the germline V gene are SEHNR and FQNEAQ (reference sequence). Authors' data handling: Quantification of nucleated cells was approximated via reference gene primer amplification. Measured with immunoSEQ multiplex PCR; TCRdb has only the in-frame clones, and not every one. V and J calls and clone size come straight from that table; D and trimming were deduced from the DNA. Among some 180,000 clones listed, 87% were seen once. The specimen was peripheral blood. This TCR derives from a man aged 55 to 70 with active or convalescent COVID-19. The V gene is TRBV7-9, the J gene TRBJ1-1, with D possibly being TRBD1 (6 bases). The CDR3 loop is CASSPRGGFAAEAFF. The CDR3 DNA sequence: TGTGCCAGCAGCCCCAGGGGCGGATTTGCGGCTGAAGCTTTCTTT.